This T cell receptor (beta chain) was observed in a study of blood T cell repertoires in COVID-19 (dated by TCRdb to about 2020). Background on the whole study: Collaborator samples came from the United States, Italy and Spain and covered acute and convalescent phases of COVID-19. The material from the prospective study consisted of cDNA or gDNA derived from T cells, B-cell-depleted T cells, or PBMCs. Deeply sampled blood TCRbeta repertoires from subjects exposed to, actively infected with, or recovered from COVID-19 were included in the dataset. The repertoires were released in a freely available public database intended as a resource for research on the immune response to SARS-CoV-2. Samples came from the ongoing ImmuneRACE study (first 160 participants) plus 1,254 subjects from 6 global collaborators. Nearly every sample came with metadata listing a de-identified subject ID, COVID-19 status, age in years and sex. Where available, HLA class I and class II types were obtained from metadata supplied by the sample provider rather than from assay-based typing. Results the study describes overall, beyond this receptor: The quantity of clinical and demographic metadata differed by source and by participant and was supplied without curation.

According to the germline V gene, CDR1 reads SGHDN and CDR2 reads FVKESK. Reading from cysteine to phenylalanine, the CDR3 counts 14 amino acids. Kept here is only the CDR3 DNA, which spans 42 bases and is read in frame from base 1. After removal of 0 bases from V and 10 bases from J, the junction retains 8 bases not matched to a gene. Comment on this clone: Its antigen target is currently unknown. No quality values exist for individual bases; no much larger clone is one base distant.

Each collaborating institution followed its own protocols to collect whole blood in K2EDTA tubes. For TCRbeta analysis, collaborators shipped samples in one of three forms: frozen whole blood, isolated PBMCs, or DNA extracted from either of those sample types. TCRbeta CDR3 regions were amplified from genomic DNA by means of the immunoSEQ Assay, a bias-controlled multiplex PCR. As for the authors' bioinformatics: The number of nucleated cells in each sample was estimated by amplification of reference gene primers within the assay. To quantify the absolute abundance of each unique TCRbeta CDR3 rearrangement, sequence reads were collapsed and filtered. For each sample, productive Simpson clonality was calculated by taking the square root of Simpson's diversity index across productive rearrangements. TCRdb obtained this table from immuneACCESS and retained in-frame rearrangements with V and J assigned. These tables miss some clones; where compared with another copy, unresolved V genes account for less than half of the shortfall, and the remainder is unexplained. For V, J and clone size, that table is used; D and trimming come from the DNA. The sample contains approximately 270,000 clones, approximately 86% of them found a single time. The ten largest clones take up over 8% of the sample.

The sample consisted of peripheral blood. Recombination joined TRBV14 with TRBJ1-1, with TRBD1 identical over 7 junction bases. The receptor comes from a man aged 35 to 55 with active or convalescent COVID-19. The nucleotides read TGTGCCAGCAGCCAAGAGAGGACAGGCATAGGAGCTTTCTTT. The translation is CASSQERTGIGAFF. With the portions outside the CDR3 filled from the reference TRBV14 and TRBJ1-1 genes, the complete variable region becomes EAGVTQFPSHSVIEKGQTVTLRCDPISGHDNLYWYRRVMGKEIKFLLHFVKESKQDESGMPNNRFLAERTGGTYSTLKVQPAELEDSGVYFCASSQERTGIGAFFGQGTRLTVV.